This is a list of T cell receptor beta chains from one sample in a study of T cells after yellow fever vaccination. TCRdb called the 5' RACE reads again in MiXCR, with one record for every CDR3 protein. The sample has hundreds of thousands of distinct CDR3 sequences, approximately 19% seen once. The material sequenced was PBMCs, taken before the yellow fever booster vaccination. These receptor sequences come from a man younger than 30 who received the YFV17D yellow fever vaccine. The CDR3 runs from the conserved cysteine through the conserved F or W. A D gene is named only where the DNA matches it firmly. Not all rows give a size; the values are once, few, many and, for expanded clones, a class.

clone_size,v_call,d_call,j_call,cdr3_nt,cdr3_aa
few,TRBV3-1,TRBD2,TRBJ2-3,TGTGCCAGCAGCCAAAGCTACCCCGGGACTACTACGCAGTATTTT,CASSQSYPGTTTQYF
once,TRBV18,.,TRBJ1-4,TGTGCCAGCTCACCACCGGAGGGGGGAGAAAAACTGTTTTTT,CASSPPEGGEKLFF
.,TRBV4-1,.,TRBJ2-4,TGCGCCAGCAGTTCGGGGAAGGAGGCCAAAAACATTCAGTACTTC,CASSSGKEAKNIQYF
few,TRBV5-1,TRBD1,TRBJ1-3,TGCGCCAGCAGCTATGCGACAGGGGGCATGGGAAACACCATATATTTT,CASSYATGGMGNTIYF
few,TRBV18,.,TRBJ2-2,TGTGCCAGCTCACCACCGTTATGGGGGGCGAACACCGGGGAGCTGTTTTTT,CASSPPLWGANTGELFF
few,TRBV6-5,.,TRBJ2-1,TGTGCCAGCAGAGGCGAATACAATGAGCAGTTCTTC,CASRGEYNEQFF
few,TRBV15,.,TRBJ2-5,TGTGCCACGAACACTGGGAAAGAGACCCAGTACTTC,CATNTGKETQYF
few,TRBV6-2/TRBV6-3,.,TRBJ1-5,TGTGCCAGCAGCCCCAATCAGCCCCAGCATTTT,CASSPNQPQHF
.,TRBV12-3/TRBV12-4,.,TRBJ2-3,TGTGCCAGCAGTGCGAACCCGGAGGGGGTTGATACGCAGTATTTT,CASSANPEGVDTQYF
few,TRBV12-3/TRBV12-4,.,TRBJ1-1,TGTGCCAGCAGGGCGGAAGGAATCACTGAAGCTTTCTTT,CASRAEGITEAFF
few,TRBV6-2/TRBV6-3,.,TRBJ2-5,TGTGCCAGCAGTTACTCGTTCGGGGTTGGAGAGACCCAGTACTTC,CASSYSFGVGETQYF
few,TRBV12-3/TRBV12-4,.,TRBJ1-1,TGTGCCAGCAGTCCCAACAGGGCGTCTGAAGCTTTCTTT,CASSPNRASEAFF
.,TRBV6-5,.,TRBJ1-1,TGTGCCAGCAGCTTCAGGGGTGGAATGAACACTGAAGCTTTCTTT,CASSFRGGMNTEAFF
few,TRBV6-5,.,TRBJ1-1,TGTGCCAGCAGTTACTCGACGCCAGTTGAAGCTTTCTTT,CASSYSTPVEAFF
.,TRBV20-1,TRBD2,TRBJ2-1,TGCAGTGCTGACCCCGCGTTAGCGGGGGCCCAAAGCTCCTACAATGAGCAGTTCTTC,CSADPALAGAQSSYNEQFF
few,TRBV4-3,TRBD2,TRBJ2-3,TGCGCCAGCAGCCAGGGAGGGACTAGCGGGGGTGGAGATACGCAGTATTTT,CASSQGGTSGGGDTQYF
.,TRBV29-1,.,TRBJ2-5,TGCAGCGTCCCGTTAGGTTCGTACCAAGAGACCCAGTACTTC,CSVPLGSYQETQYF
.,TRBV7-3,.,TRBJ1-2,TGTGCCAGCAGCTTAAGTCAGGGACGAGGCTACACCTTC,CASSLSQGRGYTF
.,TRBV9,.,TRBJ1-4,TGTGCCAGCAGCGTAGGTTCGGAGGCTAATGAAAAACTGTTTTTT,CASSVGSEANEKLFF
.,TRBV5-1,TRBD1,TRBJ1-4,TGCGCCAGCAGCCAGATGGGACAGCTAGAAAAACTGTTTTTT,CASSQMGQLEKLFF
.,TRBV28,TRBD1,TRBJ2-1,TGTGCCAGCAGTGTATTCAGGGGGCGCGAAAATGAGCAGTTCTTC,CASSVFRGRENEQFF
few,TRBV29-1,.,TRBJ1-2,TGCAGCGTTGGTGGGACGGAGGATTGGGCCTTC,CSVGGTEDWAF
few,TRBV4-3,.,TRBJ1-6,TGCGCCAGCAGCCCTGGGGGGGGGCAGTCCTATAATTCACCCCTCCACTTT,CASSPGGGQSYNSPLHF
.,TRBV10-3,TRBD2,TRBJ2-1,TGTGCCACAGCGGGACTAGCGGTTTACAATGAGCAGTTCTTC,CATAGLAVYNEQFF
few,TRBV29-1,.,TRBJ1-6,TGCAGCGTTGGGGACGAATTGGGTTCACCCCTCCACTTT,CSVGDELGSPLHF
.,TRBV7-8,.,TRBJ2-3,TGTGCCAGCAGCTCGGGACTCCTGGATACGCAGTATTTT,CASSSGLLDTQYF
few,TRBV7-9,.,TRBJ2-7,TGTGCCAGCAGCTCCCTCCTTACTGGGGTCGAGCAGTACTTC,CASSSLLTGVEQYF
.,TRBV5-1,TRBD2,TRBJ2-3,TGCGCCAGCAGCTTGGGAGCGGGGCCAGATACGCAGTATTTT,CASSLGAGPDTQYF
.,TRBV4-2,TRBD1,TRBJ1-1,TGTGCCAGCAGCCAGAAGCCGGGACAGGGCGGGACTGAAGCTTTCTTT,CASSQKPGQGGTEAFF
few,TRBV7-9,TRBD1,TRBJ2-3,TGTGCCAGCAGCCAACGGACAGGGTCCACAGATACGCAGTATTTT,CASSQRTGSTDTQYF
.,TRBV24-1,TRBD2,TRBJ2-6,TGTGCCACCAGTGATTTTCCTTTAGGGGAGGGGACTGGGGCCAACGTCCTGACTTTC,CATSDFPLGEGTGANVLTF
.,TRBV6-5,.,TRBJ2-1,TGTGCCAGCAGTTACGCCTACAACTACAATGAGCAGTTCTTC,CASSYAYNYNEQFF
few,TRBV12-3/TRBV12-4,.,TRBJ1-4,TGTGCCAGCAGTAACCCGAGCACTAATGAAAAACTGTTTTTT,CASSNPSTNEKLFF
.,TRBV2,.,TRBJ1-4,TGTGCCAGCAGTGAACCTAGGACCCTCAACTCAGAAAAACTGTTTTTT,CASSEPRTLNSEKLFF
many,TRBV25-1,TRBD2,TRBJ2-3,TGTGCCAGCAGTGGGACTAGCGGGGGGGCCTTGGATACGCAGTATTTT,CASSGTSGGALDTQYF
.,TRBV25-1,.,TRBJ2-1,TGTGCCAGCAGTGAAATGAGGATCGACAATGAGCAGTTCTTC,CASSEMRIDNEQFF
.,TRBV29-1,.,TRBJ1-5,TGCAGCGTCGGTGCCGTTAGGGATCAGCCCCAGCATTTT,CSVGAVRDQPQHF
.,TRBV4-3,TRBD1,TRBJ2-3,TGCGCCAGCAGCCAAGATCGGACAGGGGGCGCGGATACGCAGTATTTT,CASSQDRTGGADTQYF
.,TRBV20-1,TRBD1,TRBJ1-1,TGCAGTGCTAGAGTGGAGGACAGGGGGCTGAACACTGAAGCTTTCTTT,CSARVEDRGLNTEAFF
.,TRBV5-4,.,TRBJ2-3,TGTGCCAGCAGCTCCGACCGGGACGCCACAGATACGCAGTATTTT,CASSSDRDATDTQYF
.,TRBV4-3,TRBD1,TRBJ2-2,TGCGCCAGCAGCCAAGATACAGGGGGTTCGAACACCGGGGAGCTGTTTTTT,CASSQDTGGSNTGELFF
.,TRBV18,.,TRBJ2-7,TGTGCCAGCTCAAACCCCACCGGGACATGGCACTTC,CASSNPTGTWHF
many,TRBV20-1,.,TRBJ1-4,TGCAGTGCTAGAGATGGTTATAATGAAAAACTGTTTTTT,CSARDGYNEKLFF
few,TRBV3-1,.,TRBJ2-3,TGTGCCAGCAGCCAAGGACGCCTCAAACGGAGGTACACAGATACGCAGTATTTT,CASSQGRLKRRYTDTQYF
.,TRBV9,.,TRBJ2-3,TGTGCCAGCAGCGGACTGGGGCGGGAATACACAGATACGCAGTATTTT,CASSGLGREYTDTQYF
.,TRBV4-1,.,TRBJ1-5,TGCGCCAGCAGCCAGCGGGCAGTTAGCACTCAGCCCCAGCATTTT,CASSQRAVSTQPQHF
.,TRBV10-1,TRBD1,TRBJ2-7,TGCGCCAGCAGTACGAACAGGGGGGACTACGAGCAGTACTTC,CASSTNRGDYEQYF
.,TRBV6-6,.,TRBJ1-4,TGTGCCAGCAGTTACAAACGGGCCGAAGCTGGTGAAAAACTGTTTTTT,CASSYKRAEAGEKLFF
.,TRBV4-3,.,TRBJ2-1,TGCGCCAGCAGCCAAGATTTGCTATTTCCCTACAATGAGCAGTTCTTC,CASSQDLLFPYNEQFF
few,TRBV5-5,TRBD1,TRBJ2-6,TGTGCCAGCAGCCGGGAAATACAGGGGGCTTTTGGGGCCAACGTCCTGACTTTC,CASSREIQGAFGANVLTF
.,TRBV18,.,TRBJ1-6,TGTGCCAGCTCACGAGGCCCTGAAACGGACCCCCTCCACTTT,CASSRGPETDPLHF
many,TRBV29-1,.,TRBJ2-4,TGCAGCGTCGACGATCAGGGCATTCAGTACTTC,CSVDDQGIQYF
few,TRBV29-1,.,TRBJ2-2,TGCAGCGTTGAGGCCGCTAACACCGGGGAGCTGTTTTTT,CSVEAANTGELFF
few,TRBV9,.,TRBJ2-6,TGTGCCAGCAGCGTAGGACTCAGGAGCTCTGGGGCCAACGTCCTGACTTTC,CASSVGLRSSGANVLTF
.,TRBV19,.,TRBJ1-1,TGTGCCAGTAGTACCGACAGGACGAACACTGAAGCTTTCTTT,CASSTDRTNTEAFF
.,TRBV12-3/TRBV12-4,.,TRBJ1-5,TGTGCCAGCAGTTTATTCCCATCGGCCGGCCATCAGCCCCAGCATTTT,CASSLFPSAGHQPQHF